This TCR beta chain was sequenced for a study of Graves' ophthalmopathy and Graves' hyperthyroidism. Study-wide results and limits: Blood repertoires reportedly contained most expanded thyroid clonotypes above 0.001 frequency. Prediction of ophthalmopathy progression reached around 71% sensitivity and under 80% specificity.

CDR3 length: 17 amino acids. Trimming cost V 0 bases and J 1 base, with 15 bases left between them. Per the germline V gene, CDR1 is MNHNY and CDR2 is SVGAGI (reference sequence). Moderate-to-severe activity, with CAS ≥3, NOSPECS ≥4 and duration under 3 months, characterized the donors with ophthalmopathy. Among the exclusions were patients with other autoimmune diseases, uncontrolled infections, pregnancy or lactation. RNA transcripts were the template, and TCR beta CDR3 regions were amplified from them. The authors performed first-round RT-PCR with HTBI primers and then a second-round multiplex PCR. TCRdb recomputed calls from the multiplex PCR reads with MiXCR, one row per CDR3 protein. The table shows about 400,000 distinct CDR3 sequences, with 18% occurring only once. This clonotype occurred many times. The antigen is not known.

The TCR was taken from a woman aged 18-29 years with Graves' ophthalmopathy. The sample comprised peripheral blood. The J gene is TRBJ1-2, the V gene TRBV6-6, with TRBD1 as a possible D gene (5 bases). CDR3 coding DNA: TGTGCCAGCAGTTACTCGTGGGGGGAGGCCCTTAACTATGGCTACACCTTC. Its translation: CASSYSWGEALNYGYTF.